A selection of T cell receptor beta chains follows, all from one sample in a study of shared clonotypes between healthy human individuals. Profiled with immunoSEQ multiplex PCR; TCRdb holds only in-frame clones, not every one. Of some 1.1 million clones detected, 60% to 85% appear once; the ten largest clones hold approximately 0.9%. The sequenced material came from memory CD4+ T cells from PBMCs. Receptors were obtained from a man aged 18-30 years in good health. Some clones in this sample may be carry-over from other donors' samples. CDR3s include the opening cysteine and the closing phenylalanine or tryptophan. D genes are given only for firm matches. Only some rows state a clone size, as once, few, many or a class for expanded clones.

TRBV30	few	TRBJ2-7	TRBD2	CAWSVPGGGYEQYF	TGCGCCTGGAGTGTACCCGGGGGAGGGTACGAGCAGTACTTC
TRBV30	NA	TRBJ2-2	NA	CAWSVTGGTGELFF	TGTGCCTGGAGTGTCACAGGAGGGACCGGGGAGCTGTTTTTT
TRBV27	NA	TRBJ2-2	TRBD1	CASSLDRGTGELFF	TGTGCCAGCAGTTTAGACAGGGGCACCGGGGAGCTGTTTTTT
TRBV28	NA	TRBJ1-2	NA	CASRRDGQGYTF	TGTGCCAGCAGAAGGGACGGTCAAGGGTACACCTTC
TRBV15	NA	TRBJ2-5	NA	CATSRGRQETQYF	TGTGCCACCAGCAGAGGGAGACAAGAGACCCAGTACTTC
TRBV7-3	NA	TRBJ2-3	TRBD1	CASSLIGQGSDTQYF	TGTGCCAGCAGCTTAATTGGACAGGGTTCAGATACGCAGTATTTT
TRBV28	NA	TRBJ1-3	NA	CASSFWGSAGNTIYF	TGTGCCAGCAGTTTCTGGGGCTCGGCTGGAAACACCATATATTTT
TRBV5-6	NA	TRBJ1-2	NA	CASISRRGEGYTF	TGTGCCAGCATCTCTCGGAGGGGTGAGGGCTACACCTTC
TRBV27	NA	TRBJ2-2	NA	CASSLRASPTGELFF	TGTGCCAGTAGTTTAAGGGCTAGCCCCACCGGGGAGCTGTTTTTT
TRBV28	NA	TRBJ2-7	TRBD1	CASRKQGLYEQYF	TGTGCCAGCAGAAAACAGGGGCTCTACGAGCAGTACTTC
TRBV7-9	NA	TRBJ2-1	NA	CASSLANPIGGKPSNEQFF	TGTGCCAGCAGCTTAGCAAACCCTATAGGGGGGAAGCCGTCCAATGAGCAGTTCTTC
TRBV7-9	NA	TRBJ2-1	NA	CASSLVGRGAYNEQFF	TGTGCCAGCAGCTTAGTAGGTAGGGGGGCCTACAATGAGCAGTTCTTC
TRBV28	NA	TRBJ2-3	NA	CASRGAGVSTDTQYF	TGTGCCAGCAGGGGGGCGGGGGTGAGCACAGATACGCAGTATTTT
TRBV7-8	once	TRBJ2-5	NA	CASSLSGQETQYF	TGTGCCAGCAGCTTATCTGGTCAAGAGACCCAGTACTTC
TRBV2	NA	TRBJ2-3	TRBD1	CASSSRGQGTDTQYF	TGTGCCAGCAGTAGCAGGGGGCAGGGCACAGATACGCAGTATTTT
TRBV2	NA	TRBJ2-7	NA	CASSEGLVNISYEQYF	TGTGCCAGCAGTGAGGGTTTAGTGAACATCTCCTACGAGCAGTACTTC
TRBV30	NA	TRBJ1-2	NA	CAWSVGDRAGARGYTF	TGTGCCTGGAGTGTAGGCGATCGGGCAGGGGCGCGTGGCTACACCTTC
TRBV6-9	NA	TRBJ1-5	TRBD1	CASSQTGKWSNQPQHF	TGTGCCAGCAGTCAGACAGGGAAATGGAGCAATCAGCCCCAGCATTTT
TRBV28	NA	TRBJ2-1	TRBD2	CASSVGGGPHNEQFF	TGTGCCAGCAGCGTTGGGGGAGGGCCCCACAATGAGCAGTTCTTC
TRBV5-1	NA	TRBJ1-4	NA	CASSLKATNEKLFF	TGCGCCAGCAGCTTAAAGGCAACTAATGAAAAACTGTTTTTT
TRBV4-2	NA	TRBJ2-7	TRBD2	CASSPGSGGDYEQYF	TGTGCCAGCTCCCCGGGTAGCGGGGGCGACTACGAGCAGTACTTC
TRBV7-2	once	TRBJ1-1	NA	CASSSRKGQNTEAFF	TGTGCCAGCAGCTCCAGAAAGGGACAAAACACTGAAGCTTTCTTT
TRBV28	NA	TRBJ1-5	NA	CASSIQGFWQPQHF	TGTGCCAGCAGCATCCAGGGTTTCTGGCAGCCCCAGCATTTT
TRBV4-2	NA	TRBJ2-3	NA	CASSLTGRPGADTQYF	TGTGCCAGCAGCCTTACCGGCCGGCCAGGGGCAGATACGCAGTATTTT
TRBV18	NA	TRBJ2-1	NA	CASSRELSNEQFF	TGTGCCAGCTCCCGGGAATTAAGCAATGAGCAGTTCTTC
TRBV28	NA	TRBJ2-5	NA	CASRVPGSKGTQYF	TGTGCCAGCAGGGTACCCGGGAGCAAGGGGACCCAGTACTTC
TRBV5-8	NA	TRBJ1-6	NA	CASSSQGNSYNSPLHF	TGTGCCAGCAGCTCTCAGGGGAACTCCTATAATTCACCCCTCCACTTT
TRBV14	NA	TRBJ1-4	NA	CASSLRAEKLFF	TGTGCCAGCAGTCTCCGAGCTGAAAAACTGTTTTTT
TRBV10-3	NA	TRBJ2-1	NA	CAISEFSTLNEQFF	TGTGCCATCAGTGAGTTCAGTACCCTCAATGAGCAGTTCTTC
TRBV9	few	TRBJ2-3	NA	CASSPTGGAHTDTQYF	TGTGCCAGCAGCCCGACTGGAGGCGCTCACACAGATACGCAGTATTTT
TRBV9	NA	TRBJ2-1	TRBD2	CASSRSSSGGGDEQFF	TGTGCCAGCAGTCGTAGTTCGAGCGGGGGCGGTGATGAGCAGTTCTTC
TRBV7-9	few	TRBJ2-1	NA	CASSLGSAGTYNEQFF	TGTGCCAGCAGCTTAGGGTCGGCGGGAACCTACAATGAGCAGTTCTTC
TRBV5-6	NA	TRBJ2-7	TRBD1	CASSLGRLASRDRVYEQYF	TGTGCCAGCAGCTTAGGCCGACTCGCGAGCCGGGACAGGGTATACGAGCAGTACTTC
TRBV5-4	NA	TRBJ1-2	TRBD1	CASSKQGLDHGYTF	TGTGCCAGCAGCAAACAGGGGCTCGATCATGGCTACACCTTC
TRBV9	few	TRBJ1-1	NA	CASSVGVIAPKNTEAFF	TGTGCCAGCAGCGTAGGAGTCATAGCACCGAAGAACACTGAAGCTTTCTTT
TRBV4-2	once	TRBJ2-7	NA	CASSQVEGQNYEQYF	TGTGCCAGCAGCCAAGTTGAGGGACAAAACTACGAGCAGTACTTC
TRBV6-1	NA	TRBJ2-1	NA	CASGEAYYNEQFF	TGTGCCAGCGGGGAGGCCTACTACAATGAGCAGTTCTTC
TRBV10-3	NA	TRBJ2-7	TRBD2	CAITERESYEQYF	TGTGCCATCACTGAGCGGGAGTCTTACGAGCAGTACTTC
TRBV5-6	NA	TRBJ2-1	TRBD2	CASSSRLSPGLAGNEQFF	TGTGCCAGCAGCTCGAGACTCTCTCCGGGACTAGCGGGAAATGAGCAGTTCTTC
TRBV11-2	NA	TRBJ1-6	NA	CASSLDTTLHF	TGTGCCAGCAGTCTCGACACTACCCTCCACTTT
TRBV28	NA	TRBJ2-2	NA	CASRRLSTGELFF	TGTGCCAGCAGGCGACTATCCACCGGGGAGCTGTTTTTT
TRBV28	NA	TRBJ2-5	NA	CASSLGQIIQETQYF	TGTGCCAGCAGTTTAGGACAGATAATTCAAGAGACCCAGTACTTC
TRBV7-3	NA	TRBJ2-1	NA	CASSLMTGPYNEQFF	TGTGCCAGCAGCTTGATGACTGGGCCCTACAATGAGCAGTTCTTC
TRBV7-3	once	TRBJ2-1	TRBD2	CASSQGLAGDNEQFF	TGTGCCAGCAGCCAGGGACTAGCGGGGGACAATGAGCAGTTCTTC
TRBV4-1	once	TRBJ2-1	NA	CASSQDTELRDEQFF	TGCGCCAGCAGCCAAGATACTGAACTAAGGGATGAGCAGTTCTTC
TRBV18	NA	TRBJ2-4	NA	CASSPPGMNIQYF	TGTGCCAGCTCACCCCCAGGGATGAACATTCAGTACTTC
TRBV4-1	NA	TRBJ2-5	NA	CASSQTFIRGVGETQYF	TGCGCCAGCAGCCAAACTTTTATCCGGGGCGTGGGCGAGACCCAGTACTTC
TRBV30	few	TRBJ2-1	TRBD2	CAWRAILAGNNEQFF	TGTGCCTGGAGGGCCATACTAGCGGGAAACAATGAGCAGTTCTTC
TRBV5-1	few	TRBJ2-2	TRBD1	CASSGTGQNTGELFF	TGCGCCAGCAGCGGGACAGGTCAGAACACCGGGGAGCTGTTTTTT
TRBV7-2	medium-sized	TRBJ2-2	NA	CASSPLRGNTGELFF	TGTGCCAGCAGCCCCTTGAGGGGGAACACCGGGGAGCTGTTTTTT
TRBV28	NA	TRBJ2-1	TRBD1	CASSAYRGQSYNEQFF	TGTGCCAGCAGTGCTTACAGGGGCCAGTCCTACAATGAGCAGTTCTTC
TRBV6-6	NA	TRBJ1-1	NA	CVGGANTEAFF	TGTGTGGGAGGTGCTAACACTGAAGCTTTCTTT
TRBV7-9	NA	TRBJ2-1	TRBD2	CASSSGGSGKSSYNEQFF	TGTGCCAGCAGCTCTGGGGGTAGCGGGAAAAGCTCCTACAATGAGCAGTTCTTC
TRBV28	NA	TRBJ2-7	NA	CASSFGSYEQYF	TGTGCCAGCAGTTTTGGATCGTACGAGCAGTACTTC
TRBV19	NA	TRBJ1-2	NA	CASGKGPNYGYTF	TGTGCCAGCGGGAAAGGGCCTAACTATGGCTACACCTTC
TRBV28	NA	TRBJ1-2	NA	CASSLTYRVSQGYTF	TGTGCCAGCAGTCTAACATACAGGGTTTCACAGGGCTACACCTTC
TRBV10-1	once	TRBJ1-1	TRBD1	CASSTGGVNTEAFF	TGCGCCAGCAGCACAGGGGGGGTGAACACTGAAGCTTTCTTT
TRBV7-9	NA	TRBJ2-5	NA	CASSATETQYF	TGTGCCAGCAGCGCAACAGAGACCCAGTACTTC
TRBV28	NA	TRBJ1-2	NA	CASSLTAYGYTF	TGTGCCAGCAGTTTGACAGCTTATGGCTACACCTTC
TRBV19	few	TRBJ2-1	TRBD2	CASSIPGLAAHNEQFF	TGTGCCAGTAGTATTCCCGGACTAGCGGCACACAATGAGCAGTTCTTC